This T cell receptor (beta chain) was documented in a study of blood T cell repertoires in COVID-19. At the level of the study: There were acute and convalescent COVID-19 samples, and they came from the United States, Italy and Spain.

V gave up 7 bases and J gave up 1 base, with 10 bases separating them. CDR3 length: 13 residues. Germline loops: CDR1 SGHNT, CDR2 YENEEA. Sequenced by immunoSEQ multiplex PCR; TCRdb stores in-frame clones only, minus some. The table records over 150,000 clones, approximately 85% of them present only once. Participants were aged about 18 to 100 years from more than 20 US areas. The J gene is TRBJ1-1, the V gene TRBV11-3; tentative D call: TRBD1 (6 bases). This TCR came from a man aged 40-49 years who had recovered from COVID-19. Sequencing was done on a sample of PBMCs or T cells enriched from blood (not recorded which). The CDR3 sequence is CASTTGKNTEAFF. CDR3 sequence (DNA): TGTGCCAGCACTACAGGGAAGAACACTGAAGCTTTCTTT.